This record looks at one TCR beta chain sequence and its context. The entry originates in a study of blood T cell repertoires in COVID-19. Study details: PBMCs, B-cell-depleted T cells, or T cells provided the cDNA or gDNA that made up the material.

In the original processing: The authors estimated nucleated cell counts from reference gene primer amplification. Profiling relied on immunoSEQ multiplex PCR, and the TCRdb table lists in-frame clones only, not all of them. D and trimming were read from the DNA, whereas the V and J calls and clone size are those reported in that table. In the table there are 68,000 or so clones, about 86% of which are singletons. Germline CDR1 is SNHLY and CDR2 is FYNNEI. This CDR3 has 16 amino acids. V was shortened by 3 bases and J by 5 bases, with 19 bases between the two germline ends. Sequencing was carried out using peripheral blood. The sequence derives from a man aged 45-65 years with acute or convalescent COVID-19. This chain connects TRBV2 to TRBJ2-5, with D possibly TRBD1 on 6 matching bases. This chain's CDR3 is CASSEMGAADWETQYF. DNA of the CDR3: TGTGCCAGCAGTGAGATGGGGGCCGCGGATTGGGAGACCCAGTACTTC.